This T cell receptor beta chain was identified in a study of blood T cell repertoires in COVID-19. The overall study: COVID-19 samples collected from the United States, Italy and Spain covered acute and convalescent phases. Sources were T cells, B-cell-depleted T cells, or PBMCs; the material itself was cDNA or gDNA.

CDR3 size: 17 residues. The germline V gene encodes CDR1 MNHNS and CDR2 SASEGT. The V gene lost 2 bases and the J gene lost 9 bases, with 23 bases spanning the gap. How the authors handled the data: Counts of nucleated cells, estimated from reference gene primer amplification, were obtained. The protocol was immunoSEQ multiplex PCR, while the TCRdb copy is restricted to in-frame clones and leaves out a portion. V and J calls and clone size follow that table, whereas D and trimming were derived from the DNA. This table has approximately 24,000 clones, 85% to 95% appearing once. V gene TRBV6-1 combines with J gene TRBJ2-1; D is perhaps TRBD2 (6 bases). Sample: peripheral blood. This TCR came from a woman aged 45-65 years with active COVID-19. The CDR3 DNA is TGTGCCAGCAGTGAAAGGTCCTTTGGGCTAGCGCTGGGTGAGCAGTTCTTC. Residues: CASSERSFGLALGEQFF.